This is a list of T cell receptor beta chains from one sample in a study of blood T cells in healthy people across ages. TCRdb passed the 5' RACE reads through MiXCR, listing each CDR3 protein once. The profile shows around 780,000 distinct CDR3 sequences, roughly 24% of them singletons. The data were also submitted as part of a second study, on T cells of mothers and their children.

Sequenced: blood. The receptors come from a boy aged 5-17 years in good health. The CDR3 runs from the conserved cysteine through the conserved F or W. A D gene is named only where the DNA matches it firmly. Expanded clones are given a class, and other clones once, few, many or no size at all.

CDR3aa	CDR3nt	v_gene	d_gene	abundance	j_gene
CASRQPLGQISGYTF	TGTGCCAGCAGACAACCTCTCGGACAGATTAGTGGCTACACCTTC	TRBV7-2	NA	NA	TRBJ1-2
CAWTTSMNTETFF	TGTGCCTGGACGACTTCCATGAACACTGAAACTTTCTTT	TRBV30	NA	NA	TRBJ1-1
CASSQDKRRARGLYEQYF	TGCGCCAGCAGCCAAGATAAGAGGAGGGCTAGGGGGCTGTACGAGCAGTACTTC	TRBV4-1	NA	NA	TRBJ2-7
CASSDGQRRRGGYTF	TGTGCCAGCAGCGATGGACAGCGACGGAGGGGTGGCTACACCTTC	TRBV7-9	NA	NA	TRBJ1-2
CASSGGYRETQYF	TGCGCCAGCAGCGGGGGGTATCGAGAGACCCAGTACTTC	TRBV5-1	NA	few	TRBJ2-5
CASSSDRSSNDEQFF	TGCGCCAGCAGTTCAGACCGCTCCTCCAACGATGAGCAGTTCTTC	TRBV27	NA	NA	TRBJ2-1
CATNSGLAGSETQYF	TGCGCCACTAACTCGGGACTAGCGGGATCAGAGACCCAGTACTTC	TRBV10-2	TRBD2	NA	TRBJ2-5
CASSQDTGNTIYF	TGTGCCAGCAGCCAAGATACTGGAAACACCATATATTTT	TRBV4-2	NA	few	TRBJ1-3
CASSSGLGLPNYGYTF	TGTGCCAGCAGCTCTGGTTTAGGACTTCCTAACTATGGCTACACCTTC	TRBV7-6	NA	NA	TRBJ1-2
CASSPAVGGGANVLTF	TGTGCCAGCAGTCCCGCGGTGGGTGGTGGGGCCAACGTCCTGACTTTC	TRBV28	NA	NA	TRBJ2-6
CASSQDGGVQETQYF	TGTGCCAGCAGCCAAGATGGGGGAGTACAAGAGACCCAGTACTTC	TRBV14	NA	few	TRBJ2-5
CASGGFSSYEQYF	TGTGCCAGCGGGGGCTTTTCCTCCTACGAGCAGTACTTC	TRBV6-6	NA	few	TRBJ2-7
CASSPTSGGAPYEQYF	TGTGCCAGCAGCCCGACTAGCGGGGGGGCTCCCTACGAGCAGTACTTC	TRBV4-2	TRBD2	few	TRBJ2-7
CASSEERWRRTPQSEQYF	TGTGCCAGCAGTGAAGAGCGCTGGCGTAGGACTCCCCAATCCGAGCAGTACTTC	TRBV2	NA	few	TRBJ2-7
CASSRYGGGGSNEQFF	TGTGCCAGCAGCCGCTATGGCGGGGGCGGGAGCAATGAGCAGTTCTTC	TRBV4-2	NA	NA	TRBJ2-1
CASSATAINQPQHF	TGTGCCAGCAGTGCTACAGCGATCAATCAGCCCCAGCATTTT	TRBV12-3/TRBV12-4	NA	NA	TRBJ1-5
CASSSGSAYEQYF	TGCGCCAGCAGTTCCGGGAGTGCCTACGAGCAGTACTTC	TRBV5-1	NA	few	TRBJ2-7
CSARRDGGAINEQFF	TGCAGTGCTAGACGGGATGGGGGGGCTATTAATGAGCAGTTCTTC	TRBV20-1	NA	NA	TRBJ2-1
CASSVATSYEQFF	TGTGCCAGCAGCGTAGCAACTAGCTATGAGCAGTTCTTC	TRBV9	NA	NA	TRBJ2-1
CASRWGLARDNEQFF	TGTGCCAGCAGGTGGGGACTAGCGAGAGACAATGAGCAGTTCTTC	TRBV7-2	TRBD2	few	TRBJ2-1
CASSSTSGGQGQETQYF	TGTGCCAGCAGTTCGACCAGCGGGGGGCAGGGGCAAGAGACCCAGTACTTC	TRBV7-9	TRBD2	NA	TRBJ2-5
CASSSGWVGKPQHF	TGTGCCAGCAGCTCCGGGTGGGTTGGAAAGCCCCAGCATTTT	TRBV5-5	NA	NA	TRBJ1-5
CASSTTGTGLLTNYGYTF	TGTGCCAGCAGCACAACCGGGACAGGACTTCTTACTAACTATGGCTACACCTTC	TRBV21-1	NA	few	TRBJ1-2
CASSLGLAAINEQFF	TGTGCCAGCAGCCTGGGGCTAGCGGCTATCAATGAGCAGTTCTTC	TRBV11-2	TRBD2	NA	TRBJ2-1
CASSEGAQGANVLTF	TGTGCCAGCAGTGAGGGGGCGCAAGGGGCCAACGTCCTGACTTTC	TRBV2	NA	few	TRBJ2-6
CSAYDRETQYF	TGCAGTGCCTATGACAGGGAGACCCAGTACTTC	TRBV20-1	NA	NA	TRBJ2-5
CSASSGTGGQPQHF	TGCAGTGCTTCCTCCGGGACAGGGGGTCAGCCCCAGCATTTT	TRBV20-1	TRBD1	few	TRBJ1-5
CTSSQGLAEETQYF	TGCACCAGCAGCCAAGGACTAGCGGAAGAGACCCAGTACTTC	TRBV4-1	TRBD2	NA	TRBJ2-5
CSARQDRNEKLFF	TGCAGTGCTAGGCAGGACAGAAATGAAAAACTGTTTTTT	TRBV20-1	NA	NA	TRBJ1-4
CAWSMTGQNSGANVLTF	TGTGCCTGGAGTATGACAGGGCAAAACTCTGGGGCCAACGTCCTGACTTTC	TRBV30	TRBD1	NA	TRBJ2-6
CASSLAFRQGSSPLHF	TGTGCCAGCAGCTTGGCCTTCAGACAGGGGAGTTCACCCCTCCACTTT	TRBV5-5	TRBD1	few	TRBJ1-6
CASWRGNTGELFF	TGTGCCAGCTGGCGCGGTAACACCGGGGAGCTGTTTTTT	TRBV28	NA	NA	TRBJ2-2
CASSPYLYNEQFF	TGTGCCAGCAGCCCTTACCTATACAATGAGCAGTTCTTC	TRBV11-1	NA	few	TRBJ2-1
CASSIPNQPQHF	TGTGCCAGTAGTATTCCGAATCAGCCCCAGCATTTT	TRBV19	NA	NA	TRBJ1-5
CASSLDTTDTQYF	TGTGCCAGCAGCTTAGACACCACAGATACGCAGTATTTT	TRBV7-9	NA	NA	TRBJ2-3
CASSPDEGGTQYF	TGTGCCAGCAGTCCCGATGAGGGGGGGACCCAGTACTTC	TRBV28	NA	few	TRBJ2-5
CAWSRQGLYNEQFF	TGTGCCTGGAGTCGACAGGGCCTCTACAATGAGCAGTTCTTC	TRBV30	TRBD1	few	TRBJ2-1
CSVGRVISSYEQYF	TGCAGCGTGGGAAGGGTGATCAGCTCCTACGAGCAGTACTTC	TRBV29-1	NA	few	TRBJ2-7
CASSPDRDDNEQFF	TGTGCCAGCAGCCCGGACAGGGATGACAATGAGCAGTTCTTC	TRBV7-3	TRBD1	NA	TRBJ2-1
CASSQAGNGEKLFF	TGTGCCAGCAGCCAAGCAGGGAACGGCGAAAAACTGTTTTTT	TRBV3-1	NA	few	TRBJ1-4
CASSEGVVSYNEQFF	TGTGCCAGCAGTGAGGGGGTCGTCTCCTACAATGAGCAGTTCTTC	TRBV6-1	NA	few	TRBJ2-1
CASSAHHGGSSYNEQFF	TGTGCCAGCAGCGCCCATCACGGGGGTAGCTCCTACAATGAGCAGTTCTTC	TRBV9	NA	few	TRBJ2-1
CSVERDRGYEQYF	TGCAGCGTTGAGAGGGACAGGGGGTACGAGCAGTACTTC	TRBV29-1	TRBD1	NA	TRBJ2-7
CASSFPGGPFVTYEQYF	TGTGCCAGCAGCTTCCCGGGGGGGCCTTTCGTTACCTACGAGCAGTACTTC	TRBV11-2	TRBD2	few	TRBJ2-7
CSARGQGADEQYF	TGCAGTGCGCGCGGACAGGGGGCGGACGAGCAGTACTTC	TRBV20-1	TRBD1	NA	TRBJ2-7